Below, 5 T cell receptor beta chains from the same sample are listed, as sequenced in a study of blood T cell repertoires in COVID-19. Sequencing was performed with immunoSEQ multiplex PCR; in TCRdb, only in-frame clones are kept and a portion is missing. The profile shows around 180,000 clones, about 84% of them singletons. What was sequenced was peripheral blood. The source is a human donor in a cohort sampled during active COVID-19.

The chain uses TRBV4-2 and TRBJ2-2; TRBD1 matches at 12 bases. The CDR3 has 16 residues. Germline CDR1 is LGHNA and CDR2 is YNFKEQ. The J segment lost 5 bases and the V segment lost 6 bases, leaving 7 bases of the junction unmatched. CDR3 amino acids: CASSPGTGGVTGELFF. For the CDR3, the DNA is TGTGCCAGCAGTCCAGGGACAGGGGGCGTGACCGGGGAGCTGTTTTTT.

Here the CDR3 reads CASSVRVDSYEQYF. The CDR3 DNA reads TGTGCCAGCAGCGTCCGAGTAGACTCCTACGAGCAGTACTTC. This chain links TRBV9 with TRBJ2-7; D is ambiguous. Germline values: CDR1 SGDLS, CDR2 YYNGEE. This CDR3 is built from 14 residues. V shed 2 bases and J shed 0 bases, with 9 bases lying between them.

V and J are TRBV29-1 and TRBJ2-2, with D maybe TRBD2 (6 bases). The V end lost 0 bases, the J end lost 6 bases, and 11 bases lay between the germline ends. The CDR3 runs 14 residues. The germline V gene encodes CDR1 SQVTM and CDR2 ANQGSEA. The CDR3 nucleotides are TGCAGCGTTGAAGACGGGGGAGAGGCCGGGGAGCTGTTTTTT. This codes for CSVEDGGEAGELFF.

The chain couples TRBV7-2 to TRBJ1-4, with D maybe TRBD1 (6 bases). The CDR3 spans 16 residues. V was shortened by 2 bases and J by 0 bases, with 10 bases between the two germline ends. Germline V gene lookup returns CDR1 SGHTA and CDR2 FQGNSA. As DNA, the CDR3 is TGTGCCAGCAGCTTATACAGGGATGCAACTAATGAAAAACTGTTTTTT. This codes for CASSLYRDATNEKLFF.

The chain joins TRBV21-1 to TRBJ1-6; the table's D call, TRBD1, has no DNA check behind it. TRBV21-1 is labeled a pseudogene. The CDR3 totals 16 residues. The DNA for the CDR3 is TGTGCCAGCAGCAAAGCCAGGGCAGGGGCTACGTCACCCCTCCACTTT. It codes for CASSKARAGATSPLHF.